This note documents a single T cell receptor beta chain sequence. These data belong to a study of blood T cell repertoires in COVID-19. Across the whole study: Some COVID-19 samples were acute and others convalescent; all came from the United States, Italy and Spain. From T cells, B-cell-depleted T cells, or PBMCs came the material, which was cDNA or gDNA.

V lost 0 bases to trimming and J lost 11 bases, with 13 bases between them. Per the germline V gene, CDR1 is LGHDT and CDR2 is YNNKEL (reference sequence). This CDR3 region has 13 residues. Authors' analysis steps: Reference gene primer amplification gave estimated nucleated cell counts. Libraries were prepared by immunoSEQ multiplex PCR; TCRdb keeps only in-frame clonotypes and omits some of them. The V and J calls and the clone size are those of that table, but D and trimming were determined from the DNA. This sample has some 100,000 clones, with roughly nine tenths found just once. Sequenced sample: peripheral blood. This receptor was taken from a man between 65 and 80 years old who had recovered from COVID-19. The V gene is TRBV3-1 (or the pseudogene TRBV3-2), the J gene TRBJ1-2; D not resolved. The CDR3 is CASSQEARGGYTF. The CDR3 bases are TGTGCCAGCAGCCAAGAGGCGCGGGGAGGTTACACCTTC.